This T cell receptor beta chain was identified in a study of blood T cell repertoires in COVID-19. Looking at the study overall: Donors in the United States, Italy and Spain gave samples during acute or convalescent COVID-19. From T cells, B-cell-depleted T cells, or PBMCs came the material, which was cDNA or gDNA.

Germline V gene lookup returns CDR1 LGHNA and CDR2 YNFKEQ. Trimming removed 0 bases at V and 0 bases at J, with 12 bases between. The CDR3 runs to 16 residues. This table comes from immunoSEQ multiplex PCR, and its TCRdb copy is limited to in-frame clones, with some not included. The sample lists roughly 70,000 clones; about 88% were seen once. The TCR originated in a man between 65 and 85 years old with active COVID-19. Sequences were obtained from peripheral blood. The rearrangement links TRBV4-2 to TRBJ2-7, with a tentative D call TRBD2 (6 bases). Here the CDR3 DNA reads TGTGCCAGCAGCCAAGAAGTAGCGGAGAGCTCCTACGAGCAGTACTTC. This encodes CASSQEVAESSYEQYF.